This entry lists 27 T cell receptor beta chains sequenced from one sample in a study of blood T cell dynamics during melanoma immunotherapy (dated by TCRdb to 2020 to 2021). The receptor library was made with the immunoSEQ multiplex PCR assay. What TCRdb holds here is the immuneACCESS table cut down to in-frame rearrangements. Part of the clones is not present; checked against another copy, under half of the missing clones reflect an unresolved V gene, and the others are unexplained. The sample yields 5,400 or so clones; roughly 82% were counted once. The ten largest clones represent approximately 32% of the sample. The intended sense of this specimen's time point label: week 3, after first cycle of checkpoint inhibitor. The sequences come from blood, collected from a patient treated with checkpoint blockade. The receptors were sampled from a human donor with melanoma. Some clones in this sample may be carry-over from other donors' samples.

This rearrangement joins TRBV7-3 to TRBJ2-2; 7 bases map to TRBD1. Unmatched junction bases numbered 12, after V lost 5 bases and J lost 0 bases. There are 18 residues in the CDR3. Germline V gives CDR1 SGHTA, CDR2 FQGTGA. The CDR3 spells CASSASIDRATNTGELFF. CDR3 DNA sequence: TGTGCCAGCAGCGCCTCCATCGACAGGGCTACGAACACCGGGGAGCTGTTTTTT.

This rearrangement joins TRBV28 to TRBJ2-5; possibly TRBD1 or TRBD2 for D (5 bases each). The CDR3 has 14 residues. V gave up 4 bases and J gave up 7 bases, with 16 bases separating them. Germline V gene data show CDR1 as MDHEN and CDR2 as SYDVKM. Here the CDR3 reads CASSWGPGDGTQYF. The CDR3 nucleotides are TGTGCCAGCAGTTGGGGACCCGGGGACGGGACCCAGTACTTC.

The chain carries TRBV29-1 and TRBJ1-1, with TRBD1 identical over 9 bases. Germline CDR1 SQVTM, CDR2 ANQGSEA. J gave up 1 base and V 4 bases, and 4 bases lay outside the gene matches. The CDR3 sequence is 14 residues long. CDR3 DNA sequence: TGCAGCGTTGCGGGGACAGGGCGGAACACTGAAGCTTTCTTT. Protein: CSVAGTGRNTEAFF.

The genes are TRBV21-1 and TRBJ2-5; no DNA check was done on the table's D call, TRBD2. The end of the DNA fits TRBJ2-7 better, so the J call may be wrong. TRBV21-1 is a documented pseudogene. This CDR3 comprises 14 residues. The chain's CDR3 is CASSKNSGSYEQYF. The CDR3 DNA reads TGTGCCAGCAGCAAAAATAGCGGGAGTTACGAGCAGTACTTC.

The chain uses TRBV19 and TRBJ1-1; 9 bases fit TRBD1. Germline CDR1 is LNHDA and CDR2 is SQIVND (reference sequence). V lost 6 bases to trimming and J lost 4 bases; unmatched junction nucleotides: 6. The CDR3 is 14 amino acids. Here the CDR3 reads CASRRDRERTEAFF. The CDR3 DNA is TGTGCCAGTAGGCGGGACAGGGAGCGCACTGAAGCTTTCTTT.

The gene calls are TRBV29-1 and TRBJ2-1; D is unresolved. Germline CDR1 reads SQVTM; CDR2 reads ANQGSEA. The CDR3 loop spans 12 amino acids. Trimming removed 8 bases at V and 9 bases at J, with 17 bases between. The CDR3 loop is CSSTFDRAEQFF. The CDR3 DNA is TGCAGCTCAACCTTCGACCGCGCTGAGCAGTTCTTC.

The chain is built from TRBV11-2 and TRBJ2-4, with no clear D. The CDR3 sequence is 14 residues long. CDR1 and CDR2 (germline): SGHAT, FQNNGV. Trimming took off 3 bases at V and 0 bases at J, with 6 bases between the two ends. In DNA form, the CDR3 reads TGTGCCAGCAGCTTGGAACTAGCCAAAAACATTCAGTACTTC. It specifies CASSLELAKNIQYF.

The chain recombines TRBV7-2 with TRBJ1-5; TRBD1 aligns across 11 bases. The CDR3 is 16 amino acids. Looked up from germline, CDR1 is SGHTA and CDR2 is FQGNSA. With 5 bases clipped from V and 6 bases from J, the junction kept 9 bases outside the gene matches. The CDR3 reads CASSDPGQGVSQPQHF. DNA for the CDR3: TGTGCCAGCAGCGACCCGGGACAGGGGGTAAGTCAGCCCCAGCATTTT.

DNA of the CDR3: TGTGCCAGCAGCCAAGAACCGGGACCGATCTATGGCTACACCTTC. Residues: CASSQEPGPIYGYTF. The chain recombines TRBV4-2 with TRBJ1-2; a possible D gene is TRBD1 (5 bases). Deletions cut 0 bases from V and 4 bases from J, with 12 bases between. This CDR3 has 15 amino acids. Germline CDR1 LGHNA, CDR2 YNFKEQ.

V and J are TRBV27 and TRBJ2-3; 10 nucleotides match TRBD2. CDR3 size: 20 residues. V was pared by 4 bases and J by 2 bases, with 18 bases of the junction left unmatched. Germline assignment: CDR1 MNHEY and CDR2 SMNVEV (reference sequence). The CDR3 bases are TGTGCCAGCAGTTCACCTCTCCCCCGAGCGGGGGGGCAGGTCACAGATACGCAGTATTTT. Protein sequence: CASSSPLPRAGGQVTDTQYF.

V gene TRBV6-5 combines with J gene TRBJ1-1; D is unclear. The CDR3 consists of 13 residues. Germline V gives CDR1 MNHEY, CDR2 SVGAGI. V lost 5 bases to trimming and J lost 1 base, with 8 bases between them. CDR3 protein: CASSTRRNTEAFF. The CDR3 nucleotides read TGTGCCAGCAGTACCCGGCGGAACACTGAAGCTTTCTTT.

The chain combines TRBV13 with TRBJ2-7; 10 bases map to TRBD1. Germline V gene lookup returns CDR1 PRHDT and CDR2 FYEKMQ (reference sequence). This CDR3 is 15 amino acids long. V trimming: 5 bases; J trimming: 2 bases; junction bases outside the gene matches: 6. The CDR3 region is CASSLSGTGAYEQYF. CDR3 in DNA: TGTGCCAGCAGCCTCTCCGGGACAGGGGCCTACGAGCAGTACTTC.

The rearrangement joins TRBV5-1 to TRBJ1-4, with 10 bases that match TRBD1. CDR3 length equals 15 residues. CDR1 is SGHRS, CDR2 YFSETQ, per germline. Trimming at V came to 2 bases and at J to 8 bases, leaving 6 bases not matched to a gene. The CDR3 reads CASSFSGTGEEKLFF. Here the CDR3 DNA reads TGCGCCAGCAGCTTTTCCGGGACAGGGGAAGAAAAACTGTTTTTT. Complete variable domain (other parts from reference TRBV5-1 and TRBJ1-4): KAGVTQTPRYLIKTRGQQVTLSCSPISGHRSVSWYQQTPGQGLQFLFEYFSETQRNKGNFPGRFSGRQFSNSRSEMNVSTLELGDSALYLCASSFSGTGEEKLFFGSGTQLSVL.

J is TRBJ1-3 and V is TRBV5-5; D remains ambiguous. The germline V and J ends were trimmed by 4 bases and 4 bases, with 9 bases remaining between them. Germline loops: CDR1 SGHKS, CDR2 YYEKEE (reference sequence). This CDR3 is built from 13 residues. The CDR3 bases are TGTGCCAGCAGCGGAAACGTCGGAAACACCATATATTTT. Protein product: CASSGNVGNTIYF.

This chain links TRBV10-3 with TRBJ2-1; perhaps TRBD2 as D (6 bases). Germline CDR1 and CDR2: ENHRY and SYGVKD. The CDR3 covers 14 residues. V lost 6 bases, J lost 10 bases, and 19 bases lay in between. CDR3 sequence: CAISESRDSGEQFF. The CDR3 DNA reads TGTGCCATCAGCGAGAGCAGGGATAGCGGCGAGCAGTTCTTC.

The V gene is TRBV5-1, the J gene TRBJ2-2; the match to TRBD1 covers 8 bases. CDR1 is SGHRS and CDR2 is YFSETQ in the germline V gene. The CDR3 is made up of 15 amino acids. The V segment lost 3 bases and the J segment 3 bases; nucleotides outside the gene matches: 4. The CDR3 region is CASSSGQGDTGELFF. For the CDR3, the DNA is TGCGCCAGCAGCTCCGGACAGGGAGACACCGGGGAGCTGTTTTTT.

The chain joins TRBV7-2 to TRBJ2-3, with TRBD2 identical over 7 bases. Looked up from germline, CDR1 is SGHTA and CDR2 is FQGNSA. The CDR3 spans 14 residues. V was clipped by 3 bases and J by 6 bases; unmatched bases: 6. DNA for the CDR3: TGTGCCAGCAGCTTCGAACGGGGGGTGGATACGCAGTATTTT. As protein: CASSFERGVDTQYF.

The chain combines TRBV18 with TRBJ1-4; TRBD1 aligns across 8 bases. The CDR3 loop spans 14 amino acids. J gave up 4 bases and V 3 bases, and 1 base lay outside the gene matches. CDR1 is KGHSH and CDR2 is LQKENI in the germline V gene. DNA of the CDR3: TGTGCCAGCTCACCGGGACAGGATAATGAAAAACTGTTTTTT. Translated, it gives CASSPGQDNEKLFF.

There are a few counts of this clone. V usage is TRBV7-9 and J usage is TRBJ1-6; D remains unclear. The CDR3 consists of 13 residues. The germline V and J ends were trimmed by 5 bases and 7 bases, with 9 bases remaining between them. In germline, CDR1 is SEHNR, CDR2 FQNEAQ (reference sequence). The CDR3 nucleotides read TGTGCCAGCAGCCGTAGTGGGAATTCACCCCTCCACTTT. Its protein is CASSRSGNSPLHF.

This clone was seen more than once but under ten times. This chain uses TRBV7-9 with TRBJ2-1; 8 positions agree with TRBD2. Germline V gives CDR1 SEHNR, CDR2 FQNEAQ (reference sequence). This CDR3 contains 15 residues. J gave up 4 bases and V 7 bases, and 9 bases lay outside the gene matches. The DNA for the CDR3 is TGTGCCAGCATTAGTAGCGGGATAAGATACAATGAGCAGTTCTTC. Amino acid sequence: CASISSGIRYNEQFF.

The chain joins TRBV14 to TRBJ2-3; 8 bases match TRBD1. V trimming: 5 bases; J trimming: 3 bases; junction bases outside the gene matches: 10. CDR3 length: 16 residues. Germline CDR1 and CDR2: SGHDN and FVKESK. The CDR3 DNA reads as TGTGCCAGCAGCTCTTCAAGGACAGGGAGTACAGATACGCAGTATTTT. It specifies CASSSSRTGSTDTQYF.

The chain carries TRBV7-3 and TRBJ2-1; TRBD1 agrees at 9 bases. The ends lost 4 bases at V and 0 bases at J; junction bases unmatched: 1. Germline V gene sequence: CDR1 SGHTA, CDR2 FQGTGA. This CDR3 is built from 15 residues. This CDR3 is CASSSTGGSYNEQFF. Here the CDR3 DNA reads TGTGCCAGCAGCTCGACAGGGGGCTCCTACAATGAGCAGTTCTTC.

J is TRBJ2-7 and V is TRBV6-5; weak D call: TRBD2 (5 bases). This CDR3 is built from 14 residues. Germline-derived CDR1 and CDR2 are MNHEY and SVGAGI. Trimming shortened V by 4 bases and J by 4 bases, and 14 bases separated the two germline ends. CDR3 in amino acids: CASSFRRGEYEQYF. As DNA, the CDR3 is TGTGCCAGCAGTTTTCGTCGGGGAGAGTACGAGCAGTACTTC.

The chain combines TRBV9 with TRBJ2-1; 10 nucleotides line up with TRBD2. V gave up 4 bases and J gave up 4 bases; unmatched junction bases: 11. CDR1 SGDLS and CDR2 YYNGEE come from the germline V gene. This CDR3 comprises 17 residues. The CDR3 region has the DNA TGTGCCAGCAGCCCACCACCCTCTAGCGGGGGTTACAATGAGCAGTTCTTC. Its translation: CASSPPPSSGGYNEQFF.

The DNA for the CDR3 is TGTGCCAGCAGTTATACGTGGACAGGGGAGGACGAGCAGTACTTC. This encodes CASSYTWTGEDEQYF. The rearrangement joins TRBV6-6 to TRBJ2-7; 9 positions agree with TRBD1. CDR1 MNHNY and CDR2 SVGAGI come from the germline V gene (reference sequence). CDR3 length equals 15 residues. V was clipped by 3 bases and J by 5 bases; unmatched bases: 8.

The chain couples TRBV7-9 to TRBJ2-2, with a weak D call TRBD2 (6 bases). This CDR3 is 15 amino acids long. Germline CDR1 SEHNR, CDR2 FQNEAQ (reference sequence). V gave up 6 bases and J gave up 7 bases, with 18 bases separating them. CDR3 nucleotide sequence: TGTGCCAGCAGTTCCCCGGACTACCAGAACGGGGAGCTGTTTTTT. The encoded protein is CASSSPDYQNGELFF.

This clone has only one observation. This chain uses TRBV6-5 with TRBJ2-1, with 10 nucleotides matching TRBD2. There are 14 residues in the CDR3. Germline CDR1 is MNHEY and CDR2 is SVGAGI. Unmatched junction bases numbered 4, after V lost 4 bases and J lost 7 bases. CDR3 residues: CASSLAGGYNEQFF. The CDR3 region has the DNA TGTGCCAGCAGTTTAGCGGGGGGATATAATGAGCAGTTCTTC.